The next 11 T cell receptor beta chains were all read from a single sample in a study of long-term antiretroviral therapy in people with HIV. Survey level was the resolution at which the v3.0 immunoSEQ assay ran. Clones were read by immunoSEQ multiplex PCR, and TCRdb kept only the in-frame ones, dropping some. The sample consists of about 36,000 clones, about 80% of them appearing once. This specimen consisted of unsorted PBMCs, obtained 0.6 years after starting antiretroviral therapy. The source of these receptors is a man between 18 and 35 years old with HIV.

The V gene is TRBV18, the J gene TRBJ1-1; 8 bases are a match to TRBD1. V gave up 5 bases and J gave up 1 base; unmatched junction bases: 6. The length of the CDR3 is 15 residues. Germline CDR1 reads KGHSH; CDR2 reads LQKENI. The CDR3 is CASSSYGQGNTEAFF. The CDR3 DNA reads TGTGCCAGCTCATCATACGGACAGGGGAACACTGAAGCTTTCTTT.

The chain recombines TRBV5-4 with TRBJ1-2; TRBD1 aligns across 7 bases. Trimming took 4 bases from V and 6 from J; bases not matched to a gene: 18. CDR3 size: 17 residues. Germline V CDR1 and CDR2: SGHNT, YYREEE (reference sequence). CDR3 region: CASSGRGTAGLQHGYTF. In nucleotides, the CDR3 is TGTGCCAGCAGCGGCCGTGGGACAGCGGGGCTTCAGCATGGCTACACCTTC.

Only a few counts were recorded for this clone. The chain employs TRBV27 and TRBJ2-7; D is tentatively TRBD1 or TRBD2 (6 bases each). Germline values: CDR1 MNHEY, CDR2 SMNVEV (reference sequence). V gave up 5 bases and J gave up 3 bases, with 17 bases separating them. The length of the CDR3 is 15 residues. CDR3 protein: CASSTSLDSYYEQYF. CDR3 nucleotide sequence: TGTGCCAGCAGTACTAGCCTGGACAGTTACTACGAGCAGTACTTC.

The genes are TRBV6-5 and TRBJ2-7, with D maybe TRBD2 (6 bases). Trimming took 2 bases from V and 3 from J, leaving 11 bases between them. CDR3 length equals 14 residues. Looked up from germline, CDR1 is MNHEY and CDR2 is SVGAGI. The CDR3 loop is CASSYGRRDYEQYF. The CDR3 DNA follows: TGTGCCAGCAGTTACGGTCGGCGGGACTACGAGCAGTACTTC.

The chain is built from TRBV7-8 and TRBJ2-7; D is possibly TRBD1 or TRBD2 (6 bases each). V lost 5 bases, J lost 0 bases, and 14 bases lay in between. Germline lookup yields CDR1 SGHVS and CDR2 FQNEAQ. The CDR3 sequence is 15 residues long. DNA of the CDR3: TGTGCCAGCAGCCGGGGGCCGTCCGCCTCCTACGAGCAGTACTTC. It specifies CASSRGPSASYEQYF. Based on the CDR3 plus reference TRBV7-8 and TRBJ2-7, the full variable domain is GAGVSQSPRYKVAKRGQDVALRCDPISGHVSLFWYQQALGQGPEFLTYFQNEAQLDKSGLPSDRFFAERPEGSVSTLKIQRTQQEDSAVYLCASSRGPSASYEQYFGPGTRLTVT.

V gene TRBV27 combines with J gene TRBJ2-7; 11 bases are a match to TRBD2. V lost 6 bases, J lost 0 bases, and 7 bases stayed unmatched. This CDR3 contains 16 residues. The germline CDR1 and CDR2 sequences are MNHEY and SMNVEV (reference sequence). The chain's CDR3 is CASSRLTSGISYEQYF. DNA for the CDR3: TGTGCCAGCAGCCGCCTGACTAGCGGGATCTCCTACGAGCAGTACTTC.

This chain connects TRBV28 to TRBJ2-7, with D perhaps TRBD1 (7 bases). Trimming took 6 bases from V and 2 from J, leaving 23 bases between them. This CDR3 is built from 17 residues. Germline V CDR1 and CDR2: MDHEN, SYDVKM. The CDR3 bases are TGTGCCAGCAGCGAGGGGGGACAGAACAAAGATGCCTACGAGCAGTACTTC. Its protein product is CASSEGGQNKDAYEQYF.

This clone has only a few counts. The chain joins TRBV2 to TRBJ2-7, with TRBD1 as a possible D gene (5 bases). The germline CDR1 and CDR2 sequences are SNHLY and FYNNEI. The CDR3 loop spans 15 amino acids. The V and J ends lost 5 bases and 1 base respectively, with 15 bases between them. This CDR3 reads CASSNQGIDSYEQYF. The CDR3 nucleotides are TGTGCCAGCAGTAACCAGGGTATTGATTCCTACGAGCAGTACTTC.

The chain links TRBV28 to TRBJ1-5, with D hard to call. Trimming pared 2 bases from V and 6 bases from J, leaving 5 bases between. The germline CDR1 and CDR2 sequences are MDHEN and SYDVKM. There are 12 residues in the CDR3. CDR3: CASSLMGQPQHF. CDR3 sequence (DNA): TGTGCCAGCAGTTTAATGGGTCAGCCCCAGCATTTT.

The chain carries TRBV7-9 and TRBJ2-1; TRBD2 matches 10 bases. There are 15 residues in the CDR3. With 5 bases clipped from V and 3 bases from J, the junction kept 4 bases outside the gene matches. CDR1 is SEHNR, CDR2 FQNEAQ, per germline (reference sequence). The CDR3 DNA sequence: TGTGCCAGCAGCAAACTAGCGGGATACTACAATGAGCAGTTCTTC. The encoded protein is CASSKLAGYYNEQFF. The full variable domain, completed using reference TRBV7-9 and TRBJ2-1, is DTGVSQNPRHKITKRGQNVTFRCDPISEHNRLYWYRQTLGQGPEFLTYFQNEAQLEKSRLLSDRFSAERPKGSFSTLEIQRTEQGDSAMYLCASSKLAGYYNEQFFGPGTRLTVL.

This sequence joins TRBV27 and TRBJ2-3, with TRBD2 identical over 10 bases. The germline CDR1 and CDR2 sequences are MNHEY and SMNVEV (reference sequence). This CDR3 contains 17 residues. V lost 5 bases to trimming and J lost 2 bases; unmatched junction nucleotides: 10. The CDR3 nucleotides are TGTGCCAGCAGTCGCTTCCTAGCGGGAGACATCACAGATACGCAGTATTTT. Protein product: CASSRFLAGDITDTQYF.